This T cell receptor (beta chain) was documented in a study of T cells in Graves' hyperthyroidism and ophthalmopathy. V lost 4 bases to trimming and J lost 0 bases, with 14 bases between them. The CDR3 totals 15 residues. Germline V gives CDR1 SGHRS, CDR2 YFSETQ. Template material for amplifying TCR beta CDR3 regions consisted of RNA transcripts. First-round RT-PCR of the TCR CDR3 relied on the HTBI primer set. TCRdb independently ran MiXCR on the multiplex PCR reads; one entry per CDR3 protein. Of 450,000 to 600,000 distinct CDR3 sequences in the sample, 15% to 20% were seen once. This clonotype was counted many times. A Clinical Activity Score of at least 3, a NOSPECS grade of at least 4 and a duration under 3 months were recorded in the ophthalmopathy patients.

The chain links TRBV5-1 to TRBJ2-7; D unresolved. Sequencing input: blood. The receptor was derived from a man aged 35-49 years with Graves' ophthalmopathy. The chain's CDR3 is CASSLSPDRSYEQYF. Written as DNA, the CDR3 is TGCGCCAGCAGCCTATCCCCGGATCGCTCCTACGAGCAGTACTTC.